This T cell receptor beta chain derives from a study of blood T cells in healthy people across ages. The CDR3 is 14 amino acids. Germline lookup yields CDR1 LGHDT and CDR2 YNNKEL (reference sequence). V dropped 7 bases and J dropped 8; count of bases not matched to a gene: 7. A second PCR of 7 to 11 cycles used a sample-barcoded 5' primer and a J-beta primer mix. The authors tagged each cDNA molecule using a template-switch adaptor with 12 random nucleotides. TCRdb re-derived calls from the 5' RACE reads in MiXCR, one entry per CDR3 protein. The sample holds some 940,000 distinct CDR3 sequences, approximately 32% seen once. The same sample was also studied in work on T cells of mothers and their children.

Input material: blood. The receptor was isolated from a woman between 40 and 55 years old in good health. This sequence joins TRBV3-1 and TRBJ1-4; the match to TRBD1 covers 10 bases. CDR3 amino acids: CASNPGTGEEKLFF. The CDR3 DNA reads as TGTGCCAGCAATCCCGGGACAGGGGAGGAAAAACTGTTTTTT.